One and the same sample provided the 12 T cell receptor beta chains below, sequenced in a study of blood T cells in healthy people across ages. A second PCR, run for roughly 7 to 11 cycles, used a sample-barcoded 5' primer plus a J-beta primer mix. Each CDR3 protein is one row after TCRdb ran MiXCR on the 5' RACE reads. The sample carries 1.8 million or so distinct CDR3 sequences, roughly 43% recorded once. Specimen: blood. The receptors were sampled from a human donor in good health.

This clonotype was found a few times. This chain connects TRBV6-6 to TRBJ1-2; a possible D gene is TRBD1 (5 bases). Germline CDR1 and CDR2: MNHNY and SVGAGI (reference sequence). The CDR3 length is 17 residues. The V end lost 6 bases, the J end lost 4 bases, and 24 bases lay between the germline ends. CDR3 DNA sequence: TGTGCCAGCAGCCCGGCCGGGACCGATTATTTTGGCTATGGCTACACCTTC. The encoded protein is CASSPAGTDYFGYGYTF.

The chain uses TRBV5-1 and TRBJ2-1; D possibly corresponds to TRBD2 (5 bases). The CDR3 is 16 residues long. V was shortened by 1 base and J by 1 base, with 12 bases between the two germline ends. Germline values: CDR1 SGHRS, CDR2 YFSETQ. Here the CDR3 reads CASSLWGGGSYNEQFF. CDR3 DNA: TGCGCCAGCAGCTTGTGGGGTGGAGGTTCCTACAATGAGCAGTTCTTC.

This chain links TRBV7-2 with TRBJ1-2; 7 nucleotides line up with TRBD1. CDR3 length: 13 amino acids. Germline loops: CDR1 SGHTA, CDR2 FQGNSA. V trimming: 3 bases; J trimming: 8 bases; junction bases outside the gene matches: 6. This CDR3 is CASSLETGMGYTF. DNA of the CDR3: TGTGCCAGCAGCTTGGAGACAGGGATGGGCTACACCTTC. The full variable domain, its missing parts supplied by reference TRBV7-2 and TRBJ1-2, is GAGVSQSPSNKVTEKGKDVELRCDPISGHTALYWYRQSLGQGLEFLIYFQGNSAPDKSGLPSDRFSAERTGGSVSTLTIQRTQQEDSAVYLCASSLETGMGYTFGSGTRLTVV.

The CDR3 DNA reads TGCGCCAGCAGCCTGAAGGGACTAGCGGGGGATGGAGAGCAGTACTTC. Its protein is CASSLKGLAGDGEQYF. The J gene is TRBJ2-7, the V gene TRBV4-1, with 14 bases fitting TRBD2. Trimming took 4 bases from V and 7 from J; bases not matched to a gene: 9. Germline V gives CDR1 MGHRA, CDR2 YSYEKL. The CDR3 extends over 16 amino acids.

This clonotype occurred many times. The V and J genes are TRBV12-3 or TRBV12-4 and TRBJ2-1; 8 bases are shared with TRBD2. J lost 0 bases, V lost 3 bases, and 7 bases had no gene match. The CDR3 is made up of 17 amino acids. DNA of the CDR3: TGTGCCAGCAGTTTTTTCGGGGGGGGTCGCTCCTACAATGAGCAGTTCTTC. Residues: CASSFFGGGRSYNEQFF.

This clonotype has a handful of counts. CDR3 nucleotide sequence: TGTGCCAGCAGACAGGGTATAGGTCAGCCCCAGCATTTT. Amino acid sequence: CASRQGIGQPQHF. The rearrangement joins TRBV28 to TRBJ1-5; perhaps TRBD1 as D (6 bases). V was pared by 6 bases and J by 6 bases, with 12 bases between. CDR3 size: 13 residues. CDR1 is MDHEN and CDR2 is SYDVKM in the germline V gene.

Of note for this clonotype: A single base separates this from a much larger clone, so it may be a read error. The V and J genes are TRBV7-2 and TRBJ2-7; 7 bases line up with TRBD1. The CDR3 sequence is 16 residues long. J gave up 7 bases and V 2 bases, and 14 bases lay outside the gene matches. Germline CDR1 reads SGHTA; CDR2 reads FQGNSA. The CDR3 region has the DNA TGTGCCAGCAGCTTAAAGCGGACAGGTTCTTGGGATGAGCAGTACTTC. Its translation: CASSLKRTGSWDEQYF.

The chain uses TRBV7-9 and TRBJ1-2; 9 bases are a match to TRBD1. CDR1 is SEHNR, CDR2 FQNEAQ, per germline (reference sequence). The J segment lost 3 bases and the V segment lost 5 bases, leaving 7 bases of the junction unmatched. CDR3 size: 15 residues. CDR3 in DNA: TGTGCCAGCAGCGATGACAGGGGGTATGACTATGGCTACACCTTC. Translated: CASSDDRGYDYGYTF. The full variable domain, its missing parts supplied by reference TRBV7-9 and TRBJ1-2, is DTGVSQNPRHKITKRGQNVTFRCDPISEHNRLYWYRQTLGQGPEFLTYFQNEAQLEKSRLLSDRFSAERPKGSFSTLEIQRTEQGDSAMYLCASSDDRGYDYGYTFGSGTRLTVV.

The chain couples TRBV11-2 to TRBJ1-1; D not certain. The ends were cut back, 1 base at V and 3 bases at J, with 12 bases in the middle. The CDR3 is made up of 15 amino acids. CDR1 and CDR2 (germline): SGHAT, FQNNGV. CDR3 loop: CASSLVRSSYTEAFF. Written as DNA, the CDR3 is TGTGCCAGCAGCTTAGTTCGGAGTAGCTACACTGAAGCTTTCTTT.

Of note for this clonotype: Because the CDR3 is missing its conserved closing phenylalanine or tryptophan, this is likely a read error. No DNA is shown, since the ends of the CDR3 on it are uncertain; the CDR3 is the one TCRdb lists. The chain links TRBV7-8 to TRBJ1-2. Germline V gene data show CDR1 as SGHVS and CDR2 as FQNEAQ. The CDR3 numbers 15 amino acids, ends counted. The CDR3 sequence is CASSPRGDGLGGYTC.

This sequence joins TRBV12-3 or TRBV12-4 and TRBJ2-1; D possibly corresponds to TRBD2 (7 bases). The CDR3 covers 16 residues. V was clipped by 6 bases and J by 0 bases, with 15 bases between them. Written as DNA, the CDR3 is TGTGCCAGCAGCATAAAGGGGGGGAGCTCCTACAATGAGCAGTTCTTC. Translation gives CASSIKGGSSYNEQFF.

The chain joins TRBV27 to TRBJ2-1, with D tentatively TRBD1 (6 bases). The CDR3 covers 16 residues. V was trimmed by 2 bases and J by 5 bases, leaving 16 bases between them. CDR1 MNHEY and CDR2 SMNVEV come from the germline V gene (reference sequence). Here the CDR3 reads CASSLGQGLFNNEQFF. The CDR3, as DNA: TGTGCCAGCAGTTTAGGGCAGGGGCTTTTCAACAATGAGCAGTTCTTC.